A selection of T cell receptor beta chains follows, all from one sample in a study of blood T cell repertoires in COVID-19. TCRdb keeps only in-frame clones here, not all; method: immunoSEQ multiplex PCR. The top ten clones hold about 3% of a sample with around 340,000 clones, around 83% of them seen once. The source material was peripheral blood. Receptors originate from a man aged 30 to 45 with active or convalescent COVID-19. CDR3s include the opening cysteine and the closing phenylalanine or tryptophan. Fields, in order: clone size, D gene, V gene, J gene, CDR3 DNA, CDR3 protein. D genes are given only for firm matches. Clone size is not always given. Where it is, it says once, few, many or a class for expanded clones.

.	.	TRBV18	TRBJ1-2	TGTGCCAGCTCACCAGGAGGCGGAAACTATGGCTACACCTTC	CASSPGGGNYGYTF
.	.	TRBV9	TRBJ2-7	TGTGCCAGCAGCGTAGGCGCAGGTACCTACGAGCAGTACTTC	CASSVGAGTYEQYF
.	.	TRBV27	TRBJ2-1	TGTGCCAGCAGTCCTTTAGCGGAATTACCCCCCAATGAGCAGTTCTTC	CASSPLAELPPNEQFF
.	.	TRBV9	TRBJ1-6	TGTGCCAGCAGCGTAGCAACAGGGAAGGATTCACCCCTCCACTTT	CASSVATGKDSPLHF
once	.	TRBV29-1	TRBJ1-1	TGCAGCCACTCCGGACAGCCCAACACTGAAGCTTTCTTT	CSHSGQPNTEAFF
few	TRBD1	TRBV5-4	TRBJ1-2	TGTGCCAGCAGCTTTGACCCGGGACAGATCTTCTATGGCTACACCTTC	CASSFDPGQIFYGYTF
.	TRBD2	TRBV11-1	TRBJ2-1	TGTGCCAGCAGCTTAGCGGGGGGGAGAAATGAGCAGTTCTTC	CASSLAGGRNEQFF
.	TRBD1	TRBV29-1	TRBJ2-1	TGCAGCGCCTCGGGACAGGGGGCGTCAGATGTTCCTTACGGGGTGCAGTTCTTC	CSASGQGASDVPYGVQFF
few	TRBD2	TRBV18	TRBJ2-5	TGTGCCAGCTCAGATACAGGGACTAGCGACGAGACCCAGTACTTC	CASSDTGTSDETQYF
.	TRBD1	TRBV15	TRBJ1-2	TGTGCCACCAGCATAAGACAGGGGAGAAACTATGGCTACACCTTC	CATSIRQGRNYGYTF
.	.	TRBV29-1	TRBJ1-1	TGCAGCGGAGCCGACAGGATGAACACTGAAGCTTTCTTT	CSGADRMNTEAFF
few	TRBD1	TRBV24-1	TRBJ1-2	TGTGCCACCAGTGATTTGTCCCGGGACAGAATTATTGGCTACACCTTC	CATSDLSRDRIIGYTF
.	.	TRBV2	TRBJ2-5	TGTGCCAGCAGGTCCCAGCGGAATTCTTGGGAGACCCAGTACTTC	CASRSQRNSWETQYF
.	TRBD2	TRBV5-4	TRBJ2-1	TGTGCCAGCAGCTCGATGGGGGGGATCGAGCAGTTCTTC	CASSSMGGIEQFF
.	.	TRBV11-3	TRBJ1-1	TGTGCCAGCAGCCGTGGACTTGCGTCGATGAACACTGAAGCTTTCTTT	CASSRGLASMNTEAFF
.	.	TRBV6-5	TRBJ2-5	TGTGCCAGCAGTTCGGTACAAGAGACCCAGTACTTC	CASSSVQETQYF
.	TRBD2	TRBV9	TRBJ2-5	TGTGCCAGCAGCGTATTGGCGGGGGGAGACCAAGAGACCCAGTACTTC	CASSVLAGGDQETQYF
.	.	TRBV20-1	TRBJ2-6	TGCAGTGCTAGTGCACGACTCCTCCCTGGGGCCAACGTCCTGACTTTC	CSASARLLPGANVLTF
.	.	TRBV2	TRBJ2-1	TGTGCCAGCAGTGTACTCCTAATACTATTCTTC	CASSVLLILFF
few	.	TRBV4-1	TRBJ2-2	TGCGCCAGCAGCCAAATACCCCGGGAGTTAGCGAACACCGGGGAGCTGTTTTTT	CASSQIPRELANTGELFF
.	.	TRBV28	TRBJ2-5	TGTGCCAGCCTCACCCGGACAGTTGAGACCCAGTACTTC	CASLTRTVETQYF
.	TRBD1	TRBV28	TRBJ1-6	TGTGCCAGTGACGCCGTCAGGGACAGAGCACCCCTCCACTTT	CASDAVRDRAPLHF
.	TRBD2	TRBV4-1	TRBJ2-1	TGCGCCAGCAGCCAAGATGGTAGCGGGGCCTCCCAGGTTGAGCAGTTCTTC	CASSQDGSGASQVEQFF
.	.	TRBV11-2	TRBJ2-5	TGTGCCAGCAGCTTAGTTCCGGGAGAGACCCAGTACTTC	CASSLVPGETQYF
.	TRBD2	TRBV29-1	TRBJ2-3	TGCAGCGTTGAATTCCAGCCGGGGGGAATACTAACTAGCGTGACACAATACGCGCAGTATTTT	CSVEFQPGGILTSVTQYAQYF
.	.	TRBV7-2	TRBJ1-1	TGTGCCAGCAGCTTAGGAGGCACCCTAAGGGGGACTGAAGCTTTCTTT	CASSLGGTLRGTEAFF
.	TRBD2	TRBV6-1	TRBJ2-7	TGTGCCAGCATGGGCGGGGGGGACTCCTACGAGCAGTACTTC	CASMGGGDSYEQYF
.	.	TRBV7-9	TRBJ1-5	TGTGCCAGCAGCTTAAGGACAGTTGGGAATCAGCCCCAGCATTTT	CASSLRTVGNQPQHF
.	.	TRBV28	TRBJ2-7	TGTGCCAGCAGGCGCCCTCCCGGGAGCTCCTACGAGCAGTACTTC	CASRRPPGSSYEQYF
.	TRBD2	TRBV6-2/TRBV6-3	TRBJ2-5	TGTGCCAGCAGTTACGGACTAGCGGAGCTCCAAGAGACCCAGTACTTC	CASSYGLAELQETQYF
.	.	TRBV19	TRBJ1-2	TGTGCCAGTAGCAACCCTGGACGGCAGGGGAACTATGGCTACACCTTC	CASSNPGRQGNYGYTF
.	TRBD2	TRBV15	TRBJ2-1	TGTGCCACCAGCAGAGGGGCGGGAGGCTACAATGAGCAGTTCTTC	CATSRGAGGYNEQFF
.	TRBD1	TRBV19	TRBJ1-2	TGTGCCAGTAGTACCTACCTTCGACAGGGTAACTATGGCTACACCTTC	CASSTYLRQGNYGYTF
many	.	TRBV7-6	TRBJ2-2	TGTGCCAGCAGCCATACAACGGGCAGGGGCGCCGGGGAGCTGTTTTTT	CASSHTTGRGAGELFF
.	.	TRBV29-1	TRBJ2-3	TGCAGCGTTTGGACTCAGTCAGATACGCAGTATTTT	CSVWTQSDTQYF
.	.	TRBV5-1	TRBJ1-2	TGCGCCAGCAGCTTGGTGGGGGCAGGTAACTATGGCTACACCTTC	CASSLVGAGNYGYTF
.	TRBD1	TRBV6-6	TRBJ2-7	TGTGCCAGCAGTTACTCAAGAGGGGGCCGTCTTCTCGAGCAGTACTTC	CASSYSRGGRLLEQYF